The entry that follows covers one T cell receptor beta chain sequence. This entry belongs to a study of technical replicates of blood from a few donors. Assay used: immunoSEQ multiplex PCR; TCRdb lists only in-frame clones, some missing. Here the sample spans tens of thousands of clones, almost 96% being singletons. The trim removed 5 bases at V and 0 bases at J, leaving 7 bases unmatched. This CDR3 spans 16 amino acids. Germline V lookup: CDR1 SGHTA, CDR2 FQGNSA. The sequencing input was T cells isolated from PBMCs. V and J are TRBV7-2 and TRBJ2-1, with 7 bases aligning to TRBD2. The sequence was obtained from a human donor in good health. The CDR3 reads CASSILAVSSYNEQFF. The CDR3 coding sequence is TGTGCCAGCAGCATTCTAGCGGTGAGCTCCTACAATGAGCAGTTCTTC.